This entry is about one T cell receptor beta chain. The sample originates from a study of blood T cell repertoires in COVID-19. Study in general: Spain, Italy and the United States supplied samples that represented acute and convalescent COVID-19. T cells, B-cell-depleted T cells, or PBMCs supplied cDNA or gDNA.

Data came from immunoSEQ multiplex PCR; TCRdb stores just in-frame clones and leaves some out. The sample comprises tens of thousands of clones, approximately 90% of which are singletons, and roughly 9.8% rests with the top ten. The germline V and J ends were trimmed by 0 bases and 8 bases, with 12 bases remaining between them. Germline V gene lookup returns CDR1 SGHAT and CDR2 FQNNGV. The CDR3 covers 14 residues. This TCR was sampled from an elderly woman with acute or convalescent COVID-19. The chain joins TRBV11-2 to TRBJ2-3; D is unresolved. The specimen was peripheral blood. The CDR3 region has the DNA TGTGCCAGCAGCTTAGAGGTTAGCCCACCTACGCAGTATTTT. Translation: CASSLEVSPPTQYF.